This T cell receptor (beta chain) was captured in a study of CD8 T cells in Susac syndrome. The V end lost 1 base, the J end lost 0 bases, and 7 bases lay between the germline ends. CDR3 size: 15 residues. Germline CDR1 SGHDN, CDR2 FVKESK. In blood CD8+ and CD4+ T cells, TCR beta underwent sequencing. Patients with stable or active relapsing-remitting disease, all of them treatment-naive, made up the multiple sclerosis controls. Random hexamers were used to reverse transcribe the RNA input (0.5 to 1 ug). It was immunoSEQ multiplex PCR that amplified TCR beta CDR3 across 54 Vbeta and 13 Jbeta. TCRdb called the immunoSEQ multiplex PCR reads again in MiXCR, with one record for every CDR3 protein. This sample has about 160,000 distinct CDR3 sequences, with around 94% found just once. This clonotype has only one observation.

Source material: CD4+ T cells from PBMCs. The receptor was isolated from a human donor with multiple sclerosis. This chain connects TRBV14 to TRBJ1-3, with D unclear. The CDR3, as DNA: TGTGCCAGCAGCCAAGCTTACAGCTCTGGAAACACCATATATTTT. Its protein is CASSQAYSSGNTIYF. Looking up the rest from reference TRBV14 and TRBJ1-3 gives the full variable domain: EAGVTQFPSHSVIEKGQTVTLRCDPISGHDNLYWYRRVMGKEIKFLLHFVKESKQDESGMPNNRFLAERTGGTYSTLKVQPAELEDSGVYFCASSQAYSSGNTIYFGEGSWLTVV.